These T cell receptor beta chains were read from a single sample in a study of graft-versus-host responses after intestinal transplantation. The assay was immunoSEQ multiplex PCR, and TCRdb's table has in-frame clones only and misses some. The sample yields nearly 100,000 clones, 90% seen once. The sequenced sample was PBMCs, obtained about 440 days after intestinal transplant. These receptors were taken from a human patient who received an intestinal transplant, so some T cells may come from the graft donor. Both conserved end residues are trimmed from each CDR3. Fields, in order: J gene, D gene, V gene, CDR3 protein. A D gene is named only where the DNA matches it firmly.

>TRBJ2-4|.|TRBV27
ASAPRDLRLWKNIQY
>TRBJ2-1|.|TRBV6-6
ASSPPPGIRYNEQF
>TRBJ2-7|.|TRBV13
ASSLRDLSYEQY
>TRBJ1-3|.|TRBV29-1
SVAGSGNTIY
>TRBJ2-6|.|TRBV29-1
SVAGTLSGANVLT
>TRBJ2-3|.|TRBV7-8
ASSLATLDARGTQY
>TRBJ1-2|.|TRBV2
ASSGSGGYGYT
>TRBJ1-2|.|TRBV7-2
ASSFGGGPYGYT
>TRBJ1-6|TRBD1|TRBV10-3
AISETTGKRLSYNSPLH
>TRBJ2-3|.|TRBV9
ASSGNPGGADTQY
>TRBJ2-3|TRBD2|TRBV6-4
ASSASGGADTQY